The rows below give T cell receptor beta chains drawn from one sample of a study of CD8 T cells in ankylosing spondylitis. Using its own MiXCR run on the 5' RACE reads, TCRdb lists one record per CDR3 protein. Among fewer than 550,000 distinct CDR3 sequences listed, approximately 5% were seen once. Material: blood, either unsorted or a sorted T cell fraction (not recorded which). These TCRs come from a male donor with ankylosing spondylitis. Both conserved end residues are part of each CDR3. Fields, in order: clone size, V gene, J gene, D gene, CDR3 DNA, CDR3 protein. D genes are given only for firm matches. Clone size is stated in some rows and not others, as once, few, many or a class when expanded.

abundance: few
v_gene: TRBV11-3
j_gene: TRBJ2-7
d_gene: -
CDR3nt: TGTGCCAGCAGCTTACATGCGAGCGTAGGGGAGCAGTACTTC
CDR3aa: CASSLHASVGEQYF

abundance: many
v_gene: TRBV7-2
j_gene: TRBJ2-2
d_gene: -
CDR3nt: TGTGCCAGCAGTCCTGCCAGACTTAGGGCGAACACCGGGGAGCTGTTTTTT
CDR3aa: CASSPARLRANTGELFF

abundance: many
v_gene: TRBV7-8
j_gene: TRBJ2-2
d_gene: -
CDR3nt: TGTGCCAGCAGCTTAGCGGGGCGGAACACCGGGGAGCTGTTTTTT
CDR3aa: CASSLAGRNTGELFF

abundance: many
v_gene: TRBV4-3
j_gene: TRBJ2-3
d_gene: -
CDR3nt: TGCGCCAGCAGCCGACAGTTACTTTCCACAGATACGCAGTATTTT
CDR3aa: CASSRQLLSTDTQYF

abundance: many
v_gene: TRBV6-5
j_gene: TRBJ2-7
d_gene: -
CDR3nt: TGTGCCAGCAGTTCCACACGATACGAGCAGTACTTC
CDR3aa: CASSSTRYEQYF

abundance: many
v_gene: TRBV6-2/TRBV6-3
j_gene: TRBJ2-1
d_gene: -
CDR3nt: TGTGCCAGCAGTTACTCGGGTAGGCCGGGGCACTACAATGAGCAGTTCTTC
CDR3aa: CASSYSGRPGHYNEQFF

abundance: many
v_gene: TRBV7-2
j_gene: TRBJ1-3
d_gene: -
CDR3nt: TGTGCCAGCAGAGGGGGTTATCCTGGAAACACCATATATTTT
CDR3aa: CASRGGYPGNTIYF

abundance: many
v_gene: TRBV7-9
j_gene: TRBJ2-7
d_gene: -
CDR3nt: TGTGCCAGCAGCCTACCCGAAGGCGAGCAGTACTTC
CDR3aa: CASSLPEGEQYF

abundance: many
v_gene: TRBV7-2
j_gene: TRBJ2-5
d_gene: TRBD1
CDR3nt: TGTGCCAGCAGCTTTAACAGGGGTGAAGGAGAGACCCAGTACTTC
CDR3aa: CASSFNRGEGETQYF

abundance: many
v_gene: TRBV24-1
j_gene: TRBJ2-2
d_gene: TRBD1
CDR3nt: TGTGCCACTTCGACAGGGCGAGACACCGGGGAGCTGTTTTTT
CDR3aa: CATSTGRDTGELFF

abundance: many
v_gene: TRBV20-1
j_gene: TRBJ1-5
d_gene: TRBD1
CDR3nt: TGCAGTGCTAGAGATAGGAGGACAGGGCGCGATCAGCCCCAGCATTTT
CDR3aa: CSARDRRTGRDQPQHF

abundance: many
v_gene: TRBV2
j_gene: TRBJ2-7
d_gene: -
CDR3nt: TGTGCCAGCAGTGAAGAAGGGGAGCAGTACTTC
CDR3aa: CASSEEGEQYF

abundance: many
v_gene: TRBV12-3/TRBV12-4
j_gene: TRBJ2-3
d_gene: -
CDR3nt: TGTGCCAGCAGTCCTATATTCACAGATACGCAGTATTTT
CDR3aa: CASSPIFTDTQYF

abundance: many
v_gene: TRBV28
j_gene: TRBJ2-4
d_gene: -
CDR3nt: TGTGCCAGCAGTCTCCCGCAGGGAAACATTCAGTACTTC
CDR3aa: CASSLPQGNIQYF

abundance: few
v_gene: TRBV11-3
j_gene: TRBJ1-1
d_gene: TRBD1
CDR3nt: TGTGCCAGCAGCTCCGGACAGGGTGTAACTTTCTTT
CDR3aa: CASSSGQGVTFF

abundance: -
v_gene: TRBV29-1
j_gene: TRBJ1-1
d_gene: -
CDR3nt: TGCAGCGTTGGGGGGTTCGAGGGAAGCACTGAAGCTTTCTTT
CDR3aa: CSVGGFEGSTEAFF

abundance: many
v_gene: TRBV2
j_gene: TRBJ2-2
d_gene: TRBD1
CDR3nt: TGTGCCAGCAGTCTGACAGGGGGCTCCGGGGAGCTGTTTTTT
CDR3aa: CASSLTGGSGELFF

abundance: -
v_gene: TRBV7-2
j_gene: TRBJ2-5
d_gene: -
CDR3nt: TGTGCCAGCAGCCCCCAGGTCGGGGGCCAAGAGACCCAGTACTTC
CDR3aa: CASSPQVGGQETQYF

abundance: many
v_gene: TRBV27
j_gene: TRBJ2-7
d_gene: -
CDR3nt: TGTGCCAGCAGCTTACGGGGTTCCTACGAGCAGTACTTC
CDR3aa: CASSLRGSYEQYF

abundance: many
v_gene: TRBV7-2
j_gene: TRBJ2-2
d_gene: TRBD2
CDR3nt: TGTGCCAGCAGCTTAGGGGGGTTAGCGGGAGTTTATGGGGAGCTGTTTTTT
CDR3aa: CASSLGGLAGVYGELFF

abundance: -
v_gene: TRBV20-1
j_gene: TRBJ2-3
d_gene: -
CDR3nt: TGCAGTGCTCTGGGGAGAGCAGATACGCAGTATTTT
CDR3aa: CSALGRADTQYF

abundance: many
v_gene: TRBV28
j_gene: TRBJ2-7
d_gene: -
CDR3nt: TGTGCCAGCAGTCCAGGCGGTAGGCACGAGCAGTACTTC
CDR3aa: CASSPGGRHEQYF

abundance: many
v_gene: TRBV28
j_gene: TRBJ2-1
d_gene: TRBD2
CDR3nt: TGTGCCAGCAGTCCCAGCGGGAGGGCCTCCTACAATGAGCAGTTCTTC
CDR3aa: CASSPSGRASYNEQFF

abundance: -
v_gene: TRBV7-2
j_gene: TRBJ2-7
d_gene: TRBD2
CDR3nt: TGTGACAGCAGCGCACGACTTAGCGGGGGGTACGTTTACGAGCAGTACTTC
CDR3aa: CDSSARLSGGYVYEQYF

abundance: few
v_gene: TRBV25-1
j_gene: TRBJ2-5
d_gene: -
CDR3nt: TGTGCCAGCAGTGATCGTCCGGGATATAAAGAGACCCAGTACTTC
CDR3aa: CASSDRPGYKETQYF

abundance: -
v_gene: TRBV28
j_gene: TRBJ1-5
d_gene: TRBD1
CDR3nt: TGTGCCAGCAGTTTAGCCGGGACAGGATTCGTTCAGCCCCAGCATTTT
CDR3aa: CASSLAGTGFVQPQHF

abundance: many
v_gene: TRBV5-1
j_gene: TRBJ2-7
d_gene: -
CDR3nt: TGCGCCAGCAGCTTGGCCTCCGTCGGAGGGGAGCAGTACTTC
CDR3aa: CASSLASVGGEQYF

abundance: many
v_gene: TRBV7-2
j_gene: TRBJ2-1
d_gene: TRBD1
CDR3nt: TGTGCCAGCAGCTCACAGGGGGCGCGGTCGGCGTGGGAGCAGTTCTTC
CDR3aa: CASSSQGARSAWEQFF

abundance: -
v_gene: TRBV18
j_gene: TRBJ2-1
d_gene: TRBD2
CDR3nt: TGTGCCAGCTCACCGCGGGGAGGGCCGTCCCTTGAGCAGTTCTTC
CDR3aa: CASSPRGGPSLEQFF

abundance: many
v_gene: TRBV20-1
j_gene: TRBJ1-5
d_gene: TRBD1
CDR3nt: TGCAGTGCTAAACAGGGGAGGAGCAATCAGCCCCAGCATTTT
CDR3aa: CSAKQGRSNQPQHF

abundance: -
v_gene: TRBV5-1
j_gene: TRBJ2-7
d_gene: TRBD1
CDR3nt: TGCGCCAGCAGCTTGGCTTCGACAGGGGCCTACGAGCAGTACTTC
CDR3aa: CASSLASTGAYEQYF

abundance: many
v_gene: TRBV5-1
j_gene: TRBJ2-2
d_gene: -
CDR3nt: TGCGCCAGCAGCTTGGACGGCAGTGGGGACCGGGAGCTGTTTTTT
CDR3aa: CASSLDGSGDRELFF

abundance: few
v_gene: TRBV2
j_gene: TRBJ1-6
d_gene: -
CDR3nt: TGTGCCAGCAGTGGCCCCCGGGATTCACCCCTCCACTTT
CDR3aa: CASSGPRDSPLHF

abundance: many
v_gene: TRBV6-1
j_gene: TRBJ2-5
d_gene: -
CDR3nt: TGTGCCAGCATGGGGAGGATGGAAGAGACCCAGTACTTC
CDR3aa: CASMGRMEETQYF

abundance: many
v_gene: TRBV7-2
j_gene: TRBJ1-6
d_gene: -
CDR3nt: TGTGCCAGCAGCAACCGAAGAAATAATTCACCCCTCCACTTT
CDR3aa: CASSNRRNNSPLHF

abundance: many
v_gene: TRBV5-1
j_gene: TRBJ2-3
d_gene: -
CDR3nt: TGCGCCAGCAGCTCTCCGAGCGATGGCCTCACAGATACGCAGTATTTT
CDR3aa: CASSSPSDGLTDTQYF

abundance: many
v_gene: TRBV20-1
j_gene: TRBJ1-2
d_gene: TRBD1
CDR3nt: TGCAGTGCTAGAGAACAGGGGAAAGGCTACACCTTC
CDR3aa: CSAREQGKGYTF

abundance: few
v_gene: TRBV5-5
j_gene: TRBJ1-2
d_gene: -
CDR3nt: TGTGCCAGCAACCTAGGGGGGGCGCTTGATGGCTACACCTTC
CDR3aa: CASNLGGALDGYTF

abundance: many
v_gene: TRBV12-3/TRBV12-4
j_gene: TRBJ2-1
d_gene: TRBD2
CDR3nt: TGTGCCAGCCGGGACGGTAGGCTAGCGGGAGGGCGGAATGAGCAGTTCTTC
CDR3aa: CASRDGRLAGGRNEQFF

abundance: many
v_gene: TRBV6-1
j_gene: TRBJ2-3
d_gene: TRBD2
CDR3nt: TGTGCCAGCAGCCTAGCGGGGGATTCCACAGATACGCAGTATTTT
CDR3aa: CASSLAGDSTDTQYF

abundance: few
v_gene: TRBV12-3/TRBV12-4
j_gene: TRBJ2-4
d_gene: -
CDR3nt: TGTGCCAGCAGCCCGGACTCGACTAAAGGGAACATTCAGTACTTC
CDR3aa: CASSPDSTKGNIQYF

abundance: -
v_gene: TRBV14
j_gene: TRBJ2-5
d_gene: -
CDR3nt: TGTGCCAGCAGCCAATCTTATTCGGGGGCCCAGTACTTC
CDR3aa: CASSQSYSGAQYF

abundance: -
v_gene: TRBV2
j_gene: TRBJ2-3
d_gene: -
CDR3nt: TGTGCCAGCACTCGGGACCCACCCAATACGCAGTATTTT
CDR3aa: CASTRDPPNTQYF

abundance: many
v_gene: TRBV29-1
j_gene: TRBJ2-3
d_gene: TRBD2
CDR3nt: TGCAGCGCCCCAGTGGGAGGGTCTGCGGGGGATACGCAGTATTTT
CDR3aa: CSAPVGGSAGDTQYF

abundance: many
v_gene: TRBV7-2
j_gene: TRBJ1-1
d_gene: -
CDR3nt: TGTGCCAGCAGTCTCTTTAGGTCCGCCTGGGCTTTCTTT
CDR3aa: CASSLFRSAWAFF

abundance: many
v_gene: TRBV7-2
j_gene: TRBJ2-1
d_gene: TRBD2
CDR3nt: TGTGCCAGCAGCCCGGGACTAGCTATCCAGTTCTTC
CDR3aa: CASSPGLAIQFF

abundance: many
v_gene: TRBV20-1
j_gene: TRBJ2-7
d_gene: -
CDR3nt: TGCAGTGTTTGGAAGGGCAGGGGGGCCTACGAGCAGTACTTC
CDR3aa: CSVWKGRGAYEQYF

abundance: many
v_gene: TRBV6-5
j_gene: TRBJ2-3
d_gene: -
CDR3nt: TGTGCCAGCATGTCCCGGGATACGCAGTATTTT
CDR3aa: CASMSRDTQYF

abundance: many
v_gene: TRBV20-1
j_gene: TRBJ1-4
d_gene: -
CDR3nt: TGCAGTGCTCCGATACAGGGTCCCGGTGAAAAACTGTTTTTT
CDR3aa: CSAPIQGPGEKLFF

abundance: many
v_gene: TRBV5-1
j_gene: TRBJ2-2
d_gene: TRBD1
CDR3nt: TGCGCCAGCAGCCAACAGGGGGCGCCTGGGGAGCTGTTTTTT
CDR3aa: CASSQQGAPGELFF

abundance: many
v_gene: TRBV20-1
j_gene: TRBJ1-5
d_gene: TRBD1
CDR3nt: TGCAGTGCTAGAAAGACAGGGGCGATCAATCAGCCCCAGCATTTT
CDR3aa: CSARKTGAINQPQHF